This is a list of T cell receptor beta chains from one sample in a study of blood T cell repertoires in COVID-19. Assay used: immunoSEQ multiplex PCR; TCRdb lists only in-frame clones, some missing. Here the sample spans about 360,000 clones, around 87% being singletons. The sequencing input was peripheral blood. The source of these receptors is a human donor in a cohort sampled during active COVID-19. Each CDR3 is given with its conserved first and last residue.

v_gene	j_gene	CDR3aa
TRBV5-1	TRBJ2-2	CASSPWRIGTGELFF
TRBV5-1	TRBJ2-6	CASSLGSGGSSGANVLTF
TRBV2	TRBJ2-7	CASSVGRAYEQYF
TRBV4-1	TRBJ2-5	CASSHFQSGRNTKTQYF
TRBV4-2	TRBJ2-5	CASSPSGGSGEETQYF
TRBV15	TRBJ2-7	CATSRDLRDRVPYEQYF
TRBV6-6	TRBJ2-2	CASWTGITGELFF
TRBV27	TRBJ2-1	CASSLSIRESNEQFF
TRBV3-1/TRBV3-2	TRBJ2-5	CASSQTTGVAQYF
TRBV4-2	TRBJ2-3	CASREELASTDTQYF
TRBV6-5	TRBJ1-2	CASTKQGRENGYTF
TRBV3-1/TRBV3-2	TRBJ2-3	CASSFHRTSGPGDTQYF
TRBV5-1	TRBJ2-5	CASSLPGQTAETQYF
TRBV5-1	TRBJ1-1	CASSLVTTARSEAFF
TRBV15	TRBJ2-3	CATSPNPGSTDTQYF
TRBV3-1/TRBV3-2	TRBJ1-6	CASSQAGPLVQPLHF
TRBV30	TRBJ1-3	CAWSVSGQGNTIYF
TRBV4-2	TRBJ2-5	CASSQGAASGGTSQETQYF
TRBV5-1	TRBJ2-6	CASSPNPGTGANVLTF
TRBV9	TRBJ1-1	CASSVGSMNTEAFF
TRBV7-2	TRBJ1-2	CASSPGSGYTF
TRBV12-5	TRBJ1-1	CASGLEQDTEAFF
TRBV7-9	TRBJ2-4	CASSSDNRGDREIQYF
TRBV11-2	TRBJ2-3	CASTLARGDTQYF
TRBV19	TRBJ2-7	CASSISFQGEQYF
TRBV19	TRBJ2-1	CASSMTSVRNEQFF
TRBV3-1/TRBV3-2	TRBJ2-7	CASSQRPGPGLVTYF
TRBV6-5	TRBJ2-7	CASRPRADEQYF
TRBV13	TRBJ2-3	CASSGHDDTQYF
TRBV5-1	TRBJ2-1	CASSSLTSGNNEQFF
TRBV5-1	TRBJ2-2	CASRRETGTGELFF
TRBV2	TRBJ1-1	CASRGQSAEAFF
TRBV9	TRBJ1-2	CASSVAWTGANYGYTF
TRBV5-1	TRBJ2-2	CASSLTAGLALSAGELFF
TRBV19	TRBJ2-5	CASSIFLSGQETQYF
TRBV4-1	TRBJ2-1	CASSQARQSNEQFF
TRBV15	TRBJ1-3	CATSRDRGASGNTIYF
TRBV9	TRBJ2-2	CASTRTSGGNTGELFF
TRBV3-1/TRBV3-2	TRBJ2-2	CASSQAARWDTGELFF
TRBV3-1/TRBV3-2	TRBJ2-3	CASSQGTGFTDTQYF
TRBV6-4	TRBJ1-2	CASSDSLPGEDGYTF
TRBV7-7	TRBJ2-5	CASSPAGSLQETQYF
TRBV6-6	TRBJ2-1	CASSWSGGAYNEQFF
TRBV19	TRBJ1-2	CASSIDFRGLGYTF
TRBV5-4	TRBJ1-1	CASSLRPSQGVAFF
TRBV25-1	TRBJ1-6	CASREGLDDNSPLHF
TRBV2	TRBJ1-1	CASTGQVMNTEAFF
TRBV11-2	TRBJ2-5	CASSNSGMEVTQYF
TRBV5-1	TRBJ2-5	CASSLWGTGGGKTQYF
TRBV6-5	TRBJ1-1	CASFYRVRTEAFF
TRBV4-1	TRBJ2-1	CASSRDYSYNEQFF
TRBV10-1	TRBJ2-5	CASSDSPGQGRETQYF
TRBV7-7	TRBJ2-3	CASSLTPGDTQYF